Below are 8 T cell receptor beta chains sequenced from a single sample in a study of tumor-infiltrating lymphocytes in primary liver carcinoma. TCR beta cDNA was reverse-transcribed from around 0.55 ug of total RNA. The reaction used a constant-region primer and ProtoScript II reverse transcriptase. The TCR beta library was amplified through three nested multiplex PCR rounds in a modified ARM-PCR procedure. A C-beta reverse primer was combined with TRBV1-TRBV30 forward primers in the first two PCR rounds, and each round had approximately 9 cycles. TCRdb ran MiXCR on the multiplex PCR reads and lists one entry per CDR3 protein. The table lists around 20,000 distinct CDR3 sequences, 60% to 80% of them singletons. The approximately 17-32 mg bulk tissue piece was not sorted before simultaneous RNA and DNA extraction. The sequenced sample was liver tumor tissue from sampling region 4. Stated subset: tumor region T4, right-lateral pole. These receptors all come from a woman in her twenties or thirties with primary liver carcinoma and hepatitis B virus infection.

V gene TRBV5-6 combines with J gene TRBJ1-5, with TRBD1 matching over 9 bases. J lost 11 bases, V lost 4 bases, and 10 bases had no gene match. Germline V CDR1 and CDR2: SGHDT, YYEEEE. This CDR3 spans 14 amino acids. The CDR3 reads CASSTGGSIKSQHF. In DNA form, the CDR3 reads TGTGCCAGCAGCACAGGGGGCAGCATTAAGTCCCAGCATTTT.

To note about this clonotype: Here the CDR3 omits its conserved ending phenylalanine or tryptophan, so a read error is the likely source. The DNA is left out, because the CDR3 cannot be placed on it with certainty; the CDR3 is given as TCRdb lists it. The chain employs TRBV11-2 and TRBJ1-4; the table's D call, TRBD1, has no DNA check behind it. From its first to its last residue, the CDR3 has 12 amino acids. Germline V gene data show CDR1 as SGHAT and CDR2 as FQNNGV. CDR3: CASSPWGGKTVV.

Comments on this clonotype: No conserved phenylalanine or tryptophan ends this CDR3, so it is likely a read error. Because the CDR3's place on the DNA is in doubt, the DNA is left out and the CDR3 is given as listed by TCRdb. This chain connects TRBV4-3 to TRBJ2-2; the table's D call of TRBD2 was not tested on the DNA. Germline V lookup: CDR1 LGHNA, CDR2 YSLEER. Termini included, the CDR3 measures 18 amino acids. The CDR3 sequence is CASSQDLERGGVSGELFL.

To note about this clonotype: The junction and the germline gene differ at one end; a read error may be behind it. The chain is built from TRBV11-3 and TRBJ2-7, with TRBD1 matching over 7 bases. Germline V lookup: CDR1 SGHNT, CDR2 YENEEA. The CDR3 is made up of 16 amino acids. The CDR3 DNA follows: TGTGCCAGCAGCCACCGTGACAGGGATTACTCCTACGTGCAGTACTTC. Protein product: CASSHRDRDYSYVQYF.

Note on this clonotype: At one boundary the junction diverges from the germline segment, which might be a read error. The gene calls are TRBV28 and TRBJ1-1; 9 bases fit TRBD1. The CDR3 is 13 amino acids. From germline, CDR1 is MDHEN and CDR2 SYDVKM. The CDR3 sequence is CTSARDRVNAAFF. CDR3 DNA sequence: TGTACCAGCGCTAGGGACAGGGTTAATGCAGCTTTCTTT.

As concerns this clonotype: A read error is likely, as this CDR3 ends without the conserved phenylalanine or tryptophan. The CDR3 DNA sequence: TGCGCCAGCAGTTCGACCAACAATACCGGCTACACCTCC. Translating it yields CASSSTNNTGYTS. The rearrangement joins TRBV5-1 to TRBJ1-2, with D unclear. V was cut by 5 bases and J by 8 bases, with 16 bases left in between. This CDR3 is built from 13 residues. Per the germline V gene, CDR1 is SGHRS and CDR2 is YFSETQ.

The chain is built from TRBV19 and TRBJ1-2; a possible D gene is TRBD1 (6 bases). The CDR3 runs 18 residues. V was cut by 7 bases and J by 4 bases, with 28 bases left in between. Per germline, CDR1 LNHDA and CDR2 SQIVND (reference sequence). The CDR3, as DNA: TGTGCCAGTAATGGGGGCTTTGGGCCCGTGGCAAGCTCCTATGGCTACACCTTC. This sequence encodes CASNGGFGPVASSYGYTF.

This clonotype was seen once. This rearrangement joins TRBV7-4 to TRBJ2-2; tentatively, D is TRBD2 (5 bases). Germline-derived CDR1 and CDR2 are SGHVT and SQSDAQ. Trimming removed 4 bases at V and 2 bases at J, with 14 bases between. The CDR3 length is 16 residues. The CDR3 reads CASSSLSSGNTGELFF. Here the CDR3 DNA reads TGTGCCAGCAGCTCCCTGTCCAGCGGTAACACCGGGGAGCTGTTTTTT.